Described below is a single T cell receptor (beta chain) sequence and its context. These data come from a study of OX40 agonist ivuxolimab in advanced cancers. Method: immunoSEQ multiplex PCR; TCRdb's copy keeps in-frame clones and lacks some. The sample records 70,000 or so clones, 85% to 90% being singletons. Trimming left V 3 bases short and J 3 bases short, with 5 bases between. Germline values: CDR1 MDHEN, CDR2 SYDVKM. The CDR3 spans 12 residues. The rearrangement links TRBV28 to TRBJ1-2; no definite D call. The receptor was isolated from an adult with an advanced solid tumor such as melanoma, head and neck, liver or kidney cancer. The specimen comprised CD4+ or CD8+ T cells sorted from blood, sampled in a trial of the OX40 agonist ivuxolimab. DNA for the CDR3: TGTGCCAGCAGTTTGCGAGACTATGGCTACACCTTC. Its translation is CASSLRDYGYTF.